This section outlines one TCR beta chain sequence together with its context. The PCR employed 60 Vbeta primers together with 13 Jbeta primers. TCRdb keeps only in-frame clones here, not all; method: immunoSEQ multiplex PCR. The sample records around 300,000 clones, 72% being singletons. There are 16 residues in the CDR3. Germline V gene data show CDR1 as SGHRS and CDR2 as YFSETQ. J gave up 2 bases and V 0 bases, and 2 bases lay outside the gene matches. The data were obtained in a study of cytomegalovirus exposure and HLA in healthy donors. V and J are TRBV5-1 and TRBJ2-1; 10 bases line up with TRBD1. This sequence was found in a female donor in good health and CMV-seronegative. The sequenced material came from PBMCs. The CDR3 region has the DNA TGCGCCAGCAGCTTGGTGGGGACAGGGGCCTACAATGAGCAGTTCTTC. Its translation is CASSLVGTGAYNEQFF.